The 28 T cell receptor beta chains reported below all come from one sample, sequenced in a study of Graves' ophthalmopathy and Graves' hyperthyroidism. Transcripts of RNA were the source for amplifying TCR beta CDR3 regions. An opening RT-PCR round employed HTBI primers and preceded a second-round multiplex PCR. TCRdb fed the multiplex PCR reads into MiXCR, producing one record per CDR3 protein. The sample lists about 160,000 distinct CDR3 sequences; more than 30% were seen once. Sequencing was performed on peripheral blood. The receptors were gathered from a woman in her forties with Graves' ophthalmopathy.

This clonotype has ten or more counts. The chain has TRBV6-2 or TRBV6-3 and TRBJ2-7; no definite D call. CDR1 and CDR2 from the germline V gene are MNHEY and SVGEGT. The CDR3 runs to 12 residues. The V gene lost 2 bases and the J gene lost 5 bases, with 7 bases spanning the gap. CDR3 region: CASSYLSHEQYF. CDR3 sequence (DNA): TGTGCCAGCAGTTACCTCTCGCACGAGCAGTACTTC.

V usage is TRBV3-1 and J usage is TRBJ2-7; 8 nucleotides match TRBD2. Germline V gene data show CDR1 as LGHDT and CDR2 as YNNKEL (reference sequence). The trim removed 4 bases at V and 5 bases at J, leaving 10 bases unmatched. The CDR3 has 15 residues. CDR3 DNA sequence: TGTGCCAGCAGCCTGCTAGCGGGCGGGGATGACGAGCAGTACTTC. Amino acid sequence: CASSLLAGGDDEQYF.

In its sample, this clonotype was seen many times. The CDR3, as DNA: TGTGCCAGTAGTAGGGAGCAGAACACTGAAGCTTTCTTT. Encoded protein: CASSREQNTEAFF. The chain is built from TRBV19 and TRBJ1-1; D is unresolved. The CDR3 is 13 residues long. The germline CDR1 and CDR2 sequences are LNHDA and SQIVND (reference sequence). V lost 4 bases to trimming and J lost 1 base, with 7 bases between them.

In this sample, this clonotype turned up many times. The V gene is TRBV7-2, the J gene TRBJ2-2; 11 bases match TRBD2. This CDR3 spans 17 amino acids. Germline V gene sequence: CDR1 SGHTA, CDR2 FQGNSA. The J segment lost 8 bases and the V segment lost 5 bases, leaving 13 bases of the junction unmatched. This chain's CDR3 is CASSELLLAGEGGELFF. The DNA for the CDR3 is TGTGCCAGCAGCGAGCTCCTACTAGCGGGAGAAGGGGGGGAGCTGTTTTTT.

The genes are TRBV28 and TRBJ2-5; 9 bases are a match to TRBD1. J was trimmed by 1 base and V by 5 bases; bases with no gene match: 5. The germline CDR1 and CDR2 sequences are MDHEN and SYDVKM. CDR3 size: 15 residues. The CDR3 region has the DNA TGTGCCAGCAGTGGGGACAGGGCCGTCCAAGAGACCCAGTACTTC. It translates to CASSGDRAVQETQYF.

This clonotype was counted at least ten times. The rearrangement links TRBV27 to TRBJ1-1; 7 nucleotides align to TRBD1. The CDR3 sequence is 14 residues long. Germline V CDR1 and CDR2: MNHEY, SMNVEV (reference sequence). Trimming took 5 bases from V and 5 from J; bases not matched to a gene: 8. The CDR3 loop is CASSPTGVWTEAFF. CDR3 DNA sequence: TGTGCCAGCAGTCCAACAGGGGTTTGGACTGAAGCTTTCTTT.

The sample holds a few counts of this clonotype. V and J are TRBV6-1 and TRBJ1-6, with D possibly being TRBD1 (6 bases). V lost 7 bases, J lost 7 bases, and 23 bases lay in between. CDR3 length: 17 amino acids. Germline V gene lookup returns CDR1 MNHNS and CDR2 SASEGT. This CDR3 is CASNAPNLDRRNSPLHF. CDR3 nucleotides: TGTGCCAGCAATGCCCCCAATCTCGACAGGAGGAATTCACCCCTCCACTTT.

This clonotype was seen repeatedly, ten times or more. The CDR3 protein is CASSLVGGSYQETQYF. The CDR3 region has the DNA TGTGCCAGCAGCTTAGTGGGGGGGTCCTACCAAGAGACCCAGTACTTC. The rearrangement uses TRBV11-3 and TRBJ2-5; 7 bases map to TRBD2. This CDR3 is built from 16 residues. Germline loops: CDR1 SGHNT, CDR2 YENEEA. J was trimmed by 0 bases and V by 1 base; bases with no gene match: 5.

This clonotype was seen more than once but under ten times. V usage is TRBV7-3 and J usage is TRBJ2-5, with D tentatively TRBD1 or TRBD2 (5 bases each). V was pared by 2 bases and J by 1 base, with 11 bases between. This CDR3 spans 15 amino acids. Looked up from germline, CDR1 is SGHTA and CDR2 is FQGTGA. CDR3 in DNA: TGTGCCAGCAGCTTAGGATCCGGGGCCCAAGAGACCCAGTACTTC. Translated: CASSLGSGAQETQYF.

V and J are TRBV2 and TRBJ1-2, with a weak D call TRBD1 (5 bases). Between the trimmed V and J ends, which lost 7 bases and 2 bases, there was a span of 14 bases. The V gene's germline CDR1 is SNHLY and CDR2 FYNNEI. This CDR3 region has 14 residues. In nucleotides, the CDR3 is TGTGCCAGCACCCCCTTTCAGGGCAACTATGGCTACACCTTC. As protein: CASTPFQGNYGYTF.

V is TRBV6-5 and J is TRBJ2-5; D gene ambiguous. Trimming cost V 3 bases and J 2 bases, with 10 bases left between them. The germline V gene encodes CDR1 MNHEY and CDR2 SVGAGI. The CDR3 is 14 residues long. In DNA, the CDR3 is TGTGCCAGCAGTTATGCTCCCGCACAAGAGACCCAGTACTTC. This sequence encodes CASSYAPAQETQYF.

This clonotype was seen many times. The rearrangement uses TRBV27 and TRBJ1-1; the match to TRBD1 covers 7 bases. The CDR3 consists of 14 residues. The germline V gene has CDR1 MNHEY and CDR2 SMNVEV (reference sequence). With 3 bases clipped from V and 5 bases from J, the junction kept 6 bases outside the gene matches. The CDR3 here is CASSFRRGGTEAFF. In nucleotides, the CDR3 is TGTGCCAGCAGTTTCCGCAGGGGGGGGACTGAAGCTTTCTTT.

At least ten counts were recorded for this clonotype. The CDR3 loop is CASSLRGSGGKTQYF. The DNA of the CDR3 is TGTGCCAGCAGTTTAAGAGGGTCAGGTGGAAAGACCCAGTACTTC. V is TRBV12-3 or TRBV12-4 and J is TRBJ2-5; a weak D match, TRBD2 (5 bases). V was cut by 2 bases and J by 6 bases, with 16 bases left in between. The CDR3 contains 15 residues.

The chain employs TRBV27 and TRBJ1-1; possibly TRBD1 for D (5 bases). Germline assignment: CDR1 MNHEY and CDR2 SMNVEV (reference sequence). Trimming cost V 10 bases and J 4 bases, with 16 bases left between them. The CDR3 is 13 amino acids. The CDR3 region has the DNA TGTGCCACCTCCGGGGACGGGATCACTGAAGCTTTCTTT. It is translated as CATSGDGITEAFF.

There are many counts of this clonotype. The V and J genes are TRBV12-3 or TRBV12-4 and TRBJ1-4; unclear D gene. The CDR3 length is 14 residues. The ends were cut back, 6 bases at V and 6 bases at J, with 14 bases in the middle. The CDR3 sequence is CASRRDPGDEKLFF. Written as DNA, the CDR3 is TGTGCCAGCAGACGGGATCCCGGGGATGAAAAACTGTTTTTT.

At least ten counts were recorded for this clonotype. The V and J genes are TRBV27 and TRBJ1-1; D possibly corresponds to TRBD1 (6 bases). Germline lookup yields CDR1 MNHEY and CDR2 SMNVEV (reference sequence). The CDR3 sequence is 13 residues long. The V end lost 6 bases, the J end lost 3 bases, and 11 bases lay between the germline ends. CDR3 DNA: TGTGCCAGCAGATTACAGGGTTACACTGAAGCTTTCTTT. It translates to CASRLQGYTEAFF.

J is TRBJ1-2 and V is TRBV15, with 9 nucleotides matching TRBD1. The CDR3 is 14 amino acids. V lost 6 bases and J lost 4; bases outside the gene matches: 6. Germline V gene lookup returns CDR1 LNHNV and CDR2 YYDKDF (reference sequence). In DNA form, the CDR3 reads TGTGCCACCAGTTGGACAGGGGAACCCTATGGCTACACCTTC. Amino acids: CATSWTGEPYGYTF.

The chain has TRBV28 and TRBJ2-5; D gene ambiguous. The CDR3 has 10 amino acids. Germline-derived CDR1 and CDR2 are MDHEN and SYDVKM. The ends were cut back, 5 bases at V and 4 bases at J, with 2 bases in the middle. The CDR3 protein is CASSTETQYF. The CDR3 nucleotides are TGTGCCAGCAGTACAGAGACCCAGTACTTC. The complete variable domain, with remaining parts taken from reference TRBV28 and TRBJ2-5, reads DVKVTQSSRYLVKRTGEKVFLECVQDMDHENMFWYRQDPGLGLRLIYFSYDVKMKEKGDIPEGYSVSREKKERFSLILESASTNQTSMYLCASSTETQYFGPGTRLLVL.

This clonotype occurred many times. The CDR3 is CASSRRDSYGYTF. In DNA, the CDR3 is TGTGCCAGCTCACGCCGGGACAGTTATGGCTACACCTTC. V usage is TRBV18 and J usage is TRBJ1-2; the match to TRBD1 covers 7 bases. CDR1 is KGHSH, CDR2 LQKENI, per germline. V lost 4 bases, J lost 5 bases, and 4 bases stayed unmatched. The length of the CDR3 is 13 residues.

This sequence joins TRBV13 and TRBJ1-1; D gene ambiguous. CDR3 size: 15 residues. Trimming removed 6 bases at V and 2 bases at J, with 16 bases between. Germline V gene sequence: CDR1 PRHDT, CDR2 FYEKMQ (reference sequence). CDR3 coding DNA: TGTGCCAGCAGTTCGTACGAGGCGATCAACACTGAAGCTTTCTTT. It yields the protein CASSSYEAINTEAFF.

At least ten counts were recorded for this clonotype. The genes are TRBV28 and TRBJ1-3; D unresolved. V was cut by 2 bases and J by 2 bases, with 7 bases left in between. CDR1 MDHEN and CDR2 SYDVKM come from the germline V gene. The CDR3 runs 14 residues. CDR3 DNA: TGTGCCAGCAGTTTAGCGGGAGCTGGAAACACCATATATTTT. Amino acid sequence: CASSLAGAGNTIYF.

In the case of this clonotype: At one end the junction does not follow the germline gene, possibly because of a read error. The genes are TRBV27 and TRBJ2-4; TRBD2 aligns across 7 bases. Germline assignment: CDR1 MNHEY and CDR2 SMNVEV (reference sequence). This CDR3 has 13 amino acids. CDR3 region: CASRAGEGHIQHF. CDR3 coding DNA: TGTGCCAGCCGGGCGGGAGAGGGCCACATTCAGCACTTC.

This clonotype was found many times. This chain uses TRBV5-1 with TRBJ2-7, with a weak D call TRBD2 (5 bases). There are 15 residues in the CDR3. Germline-derived CDR1 and CDR2 are SGHRS and YFSETQ. The ends were cut back, 0 bases at V and 0 bases at J, with 10 bases in the middle. Here the CDR3 reads CASSLGSASSYEQYF. CDR3 coding DNA: TGCGCCAGCAGCTTGGGTAGCGCAAGCTCCTACGAGCAGTACTTC.

This clonotype was counted a single time. V and J are TRBV27 and TRBJ2-7; D is ambiguous. The CDR3 consists of 11 residues. Trimming removed 2 bases from V and 5 bases from J, with 4 bases in between. The germline gives CDR1 MNHEY, CDR2 SMNVEV (reference sequence). The CDR3: CASSLLHEQYF. CDR3 coding DNA: TGTGCCAGCAGTTTACTGCACGAGCAGTACTTC.

CDR3 bases: TGTGCCAGCAGCGACAGGGACGGCACTGAAGCTTTCTTT. This sequence encodes CASSDRDGTEAFF. The rearrangement uses TRBV2 and TRBJ1-1; 7 bases match TRBD1. Germline CDR1 and CDR2: SNHLY and FYNNEI. After removal of 6 bases from V and 4 bases from J, the junction contained 5 bases not matched to a gene. The CDR3 has 13 residues. The variable domain in full, with the rest retrieved from reference TRBV2 and TRBJ1-1, is EPEVTQTPSHQVTQMGQEVILRCVPISNHLYFYWYRQILGQKVEFLVSFYNNEISEKSEIFDDQFSVERPDGSNFTLKIRSTKLEDSAMYFCASSDRDGTEAFFGQGTRLTVV.

Comment on this clonotype: A much larger clone differs from this one at a single base, so this may be a read error. The rearrangement links TRBV18 to TRBJ1-2; D perhaps matches TRBD1 (6 bases). Germline assignment: CDR1 KGHSH and CDR2 LQKENI. CDR3 length: 14 amino acids. CDR3 sequence (DNA): TGTGCCAGCTCACCACCGGGGGGCCACCGAGGCTTCACCTTC. Protein product: CASSPPGGHRGFTF.

In this sample, this clonotype turned up many times. The DNA for the CDR3 is TGTGCCTGGAGTGTAGGGGGAGGGTCCAATCAGCCCCAGCATTTT. Residues: CAWSVGGGSNQPQHF. The chain joins TRBV30 to TRBJ1-5; perhaps TRBD1 as D (6 bases). In germline, CDR1 is GTSNPN, CDR2 SVGIG (reference sequence). Trimming stripped 0 bases from V and 3 bases from J, with 12 bases between. This CDR3 is 15 amino acids long. The whole variable domain, filled in from reference TRBV30 and TRBJ1-5, reads SQTIHQWPATLVQPVGSPLSLECTVEGTSNPNLYWYRQAAGRGLQLLFYSVGIGQISSEVPQNLSASRPQDRQFILSSKKLLLSDSGFYLCAWSVGGGSNQPQHFGDGTRLSIL.

V and J are TRBV7-2 and TRBJ2-5; D may be TRBD2 (7 bases). Looked up from germline, CDR1 is SGHTA and CDR2 is FQGNSA. V shed 5 bases and J shed 1 base, with 17 bases lying between them. The CDR3 length is 16 residues. The CDR3 DNA follows: TGTGCCAGCAGCGGGGGGGCCGGCGTGAGCCAAGAGACCCAGTACTTC. It yields the protein CASSGGAGVSQETQYF. Using reference TRBV7-2 and TRBJ2-5 for the parts outside the CDR3, the full variable domain is GAGVSQSPSNKVTEKGKDVELRCDPISGHTALYWYRQSLGQGLEFLIYFQGNSAPDKSGLPSDRFSAERTGGSVSTLTIQRTQQEDSAVYLCASSGGAGVSQETQYFGPGTRLLVL.